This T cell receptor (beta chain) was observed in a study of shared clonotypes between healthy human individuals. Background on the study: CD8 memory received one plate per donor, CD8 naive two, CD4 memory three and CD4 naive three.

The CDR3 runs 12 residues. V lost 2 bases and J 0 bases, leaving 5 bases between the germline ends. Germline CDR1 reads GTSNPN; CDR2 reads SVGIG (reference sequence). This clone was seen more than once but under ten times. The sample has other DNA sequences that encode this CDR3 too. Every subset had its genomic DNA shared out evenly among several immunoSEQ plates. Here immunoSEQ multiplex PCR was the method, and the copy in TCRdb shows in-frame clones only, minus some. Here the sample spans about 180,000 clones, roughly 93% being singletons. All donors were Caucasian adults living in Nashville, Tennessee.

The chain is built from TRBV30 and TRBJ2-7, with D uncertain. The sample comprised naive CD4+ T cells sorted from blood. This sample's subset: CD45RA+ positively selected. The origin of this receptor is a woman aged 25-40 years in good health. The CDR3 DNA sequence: TGTGCCTGGAGTTCCTCCTCCTACGAGCAGTACTTC. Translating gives CAWSSSSYEQYF.